These T cell receptor beta chains were read from a single sample in a study of beta chain features in type 1 diabetes. Some clones are missing from TCRdb's copy, which holds only in-frame ones; the method was immunoSEQ multiplex PCR. The data hold over 500,000 clones, with 15% to 19% observed a single time. Sequencing was carried out using naive CD4+ T cells from blood. All receptors come from a young man in good health. The conserved cysteine and the conserved F or W are not part of the CDR3 here. A clone size is listed for some rows: how often the clone was seen (once, few, many), or a class if it is expanded.

CDR3	V	J	size
ATTVASYEQY	TRBV28	TRBJ2-7	once
ASSLRPGEQPQH	TRBV7-3	TRBJ1-5	.
ASRGHDTEAF	TRBV25-1	TRBJ1-1	few
ASSPWTGVKTQY	TRBV9	TRBJ2-5	.
SAAPERGQY	TRBV20-1	TRBJ2-5	few
ASSLAYNSPLH	TRBV11-3	TRBJ1-6	.
ASSEAQANYGYT	TRBV2	TRBJ1-2	few
ASRRREGLHEQF	TRBV19	TRBJ2-1	.
ASSSGLGLREQDEQF	TRBV7-9	TRBJ2-1	few
ASSPKVGQGTYEQY	TRBV18	TRBJ2-7	.
ASSVAGQSNSPLH	TRBV9	TRBJ1-6	few
ASSFRWGQGAREQY	TRBV7-2	TRBJ2-7	few
ASSRMTGATGELF	TRBV6-5	TRBJ2-2	.
ASGPRIRENEQF	TRBV12-5	TRBJ2-1	few
ASSTGLQETQY	TRBV19	TRBJ2-5	.
ASSSRDHYGYT	TRBV28	TRBJ1-2	.
ASSLAPYTGELF	TRBV27	TRBJ2-2	.
ASSLTSGALGTDTQY	TRBV5-1	TRBJ2-3	.
ASSPGGSSNEQY	TRBV7-3	TRBJ2-7	.
AWRTQYGGFSYNSPLH	TRBV30	TRBJ1-6	few
ASSLGATNEKLF	TRBV7-2	TRBJ1-4	.
SVAAGQGYFGANVLT	TRBV29-1	TRBJ2-6	few
ASSPGSSGHTDTQY	TRBV5-1	TRBJ2-3	.